One sample yielded the 9 T cell receptor beta chains listed below, sequenced in a study of regulatory T cells in long-lasting Graves disease. Regarding time point: newly diagnosed GD, antithyroid drugs for less than 3 months. RNA from PBMCs was the source of the TCR library. Researchers made TCR beta libraries by using iRepertoire HTBI primers and running Arm-PCR on CDR3 regions. MiXCR was run by TCRdb on the multiplex PCR reads, yielding one entry per CDR3 protein. The profile shows about 500,000 distinct CDR3 sequences, approximately 12% of them singletons. These data were also reused for a study on T cells in Graves' hyperthyroidism and ophthalmopathy.

The sequencing here drew on peripheral blood mononuclear cells (PBMCs), taken at new diagnosis, from a patient treated with antithyroid drugs. The receptors were sampled from a woman aged 25-40 years with Graves disease.

This clonotype was detected ten times or more. The chain employs TRBV7-2 and TRBJ1-2; D is possibly TRBD1 (5 bases). Germline CDR1 and CDR2: SGHTA and FQGNSA. Trimming cost V 5 bases and J 2 bases, with 12 bases left between them. CDR3 size: 14 residues. In DNA, the CDR3 is TGTGCCAGCAGCCAAACAAACAGGAACTATGGCTACACCTTC. Translated: CASSQTNRNYGYTF.

This clonotype was found many times. The chain recombines TRBV11-2 with TRBJ2-6, with D unclear. V was pared by 4 bases and J by 3 bases, with 7 bases between. This CDR3 is 14 amino acids long. CDR1 is SGHAT, CDR2 FQNNGV, per germline. The CDR3 coding sequence is TGTGCCAGCAGCTCGCTACTTGGGGCCAACGTCCTGACTTTC. Its protein product is CASSSLLGANVLTF.

This clonotype has a count of ten or more. V and J are TRBV9 and TRBJ1-6; D perhaps matches TRBD1 (6 bases). The CDR3 sequence is 16 residues long. V shed 1 base and J shed 0 bases, with 8 bases lying between them. Germline V CDR1 and CDR2: SGDLS, YYNGEE. The CDR3 sequence is CASSVTGSSYNSPLHF. The CDR3 region has the DNA TGTGCCAGCAGCGTAACAGGGAGCTCCTATAATTCACCCCTCCACTTT.

V and J are TRBV12-3 or TRBV12-4 and TRBJ2-6, with 7 bases matching TRBD1. This CDR3 has 22 amino acids. V was pared by 4 bases and J by 0 bases, with 21 bases of the junction left unmatched. CDR3 DNA: TGTGCCAGCAGTTCTAGACCCTTTTTACGGGACAGTTCTATCTCTGGGGCCAACGTCCTGACTTTC. Its protein product is CASSSRPFLRDSSISGANVLTF.

This clonotype was seen ten or more times. V and J are TRBV9 and TRBJ1-2; TRBD1 might be the D (6 bases). Germline V gives CDR1 SGDLS, CDR2 YYNGEE. The CDR3 contains 15 residues. Trimming stripped 3 bases from V and 5 bases from J, with 17 bases between. The CDR3 nucleotides read TGTGCCAGCAGCGGTGGGGGGCCGAGAGGGTATGGCTACACCTTC. It encodes CASSGGGPRGYGYTF. Together with reference TRBV9 and TRBJ1-2, the CDR3 gives the full variable domain: DSGVTQTPKHLITATGQRVTLRCSPRSGDLSVYWYQQSLDQGLQFLIQYYNGEERAKGNILERFSAQQFPDLHSELNLSSLELGDSALYFCASSGGGPRGYGYTFGSGTRLTVV.

This clonotype was detected many times. V is TRBV4-1 and J is TRBJ2-7, with unresolved D. V was pared by 1 base and J by 7 bases, with 17 bases between. The CDR3 contains 15 residues. Germline V CDR1 and CDR2: MGHRA, YSYEKL. In DNA, the CDR3 is TGCGCCAGCAGCCAAGCGCAACGGTTCGAACGGGAGCAGTACTTC. It is translated as CASSQAQRFEREQYF.

This clonotype was observed many times. The chain employs TRBV7-9 and TRBJ1-4; D remains ambiguous. The V gene lost 4 bases and the J gene lost 2 bases, with 8 bases spanning the gap. CDR3 size: 14 residues. Per germline, CDR1 SEHNR and CDR2 FQNEAQ (reference sequence). This CDR3 reads CASSYGPTNEKLFF. The CDR3, as DNA: TGTGCCAGCAGCTACGGACCCACTAATGAAAAACTGTTTTTT.

The sample holds many counts of this clonotype. The chain uses TRBV28 and TRBJ1-4; D not resolved. V lost 6 bases and J lost 2, with 7 bases in between. The CDR3 totals 13 residues. Germline V lookup: CDR1 MDHEN, CDR2 SYDVKM. The CDR3 sequence: CASRISTNEKLFF. CDR3 coding DNA: TGTGCCAGCAGAATTTCGACTAATGAAAAACTGTTTTTT.

The rearrangement links TRBV24-1 to TRBJ2-5; the match to TRBD1 covers 9 bases. Germline values: CDR1 KGHDR, CDR2 SFDVKD. There are 16 residues in the CDR3. J gave up 3 bases and V 5 bases, and 9 bases lay outside the gene matches. CDR3 protein: CATSGPGQGSKETQYF. CDR3 nucleotides: TGTGCCACCAGTGGCCCGGGACAGGGCTCAAAAGAGACCCAGTACTTC.